The subject of this entry is one T cell receptor beta chain. The antigen is unknown. Treatment denoted: roughly 11-day PBMC culture with coronavirus spike peptide pools or control peptides (ViraFEST assay). These CD4+ T cells came from an unexposed donor, sampled before the COVID-19 pandemic (2011-2018). Where cells permitted, unexposed-donor CD4+ T cells were probed with SARS-CoV-2 S/N and four cold-coronavirus spikes. The Oncomine TCR Beta short-read assay sequenced DNA from cultured CD4+ T cells. TCRdb called the PCR reads again in MiXCR, with one record for every CDR3 protein. The sample has 7,000 to 8,000 distinct CDR3 sequences, about 41% seen once. The sample originates from a study of vaccination and CD4 T cells after COVID-19. Whole-study context: Blood was drawn a median roughly 79 days post second dose, range 14 to 241. Study results and limitations: Researchers report that a median roughly 86% of reactive clones in convalescent patients surfaced only post-vaccination.

The CDR3 has 12 residues. Trimming removed 2 bases at V and 8 bases at J, with 9 bases between. Germline assignment: CDR1 MNHEY and CDR2 SVGAGI. Input material: CD4+ T cells from blood, cultured in vitro. This receptor was identified in a human donor in good health. The J gene is TRBJ1-2, the V gene TRBV6-5; perhaps TRBD1 as D (5 bases). The CDR3, as DNA: TGTGCCAGCAGTTACAGGGGTACCGGCTACACCTTC. This gives the protein CASSYRGTGYTF.